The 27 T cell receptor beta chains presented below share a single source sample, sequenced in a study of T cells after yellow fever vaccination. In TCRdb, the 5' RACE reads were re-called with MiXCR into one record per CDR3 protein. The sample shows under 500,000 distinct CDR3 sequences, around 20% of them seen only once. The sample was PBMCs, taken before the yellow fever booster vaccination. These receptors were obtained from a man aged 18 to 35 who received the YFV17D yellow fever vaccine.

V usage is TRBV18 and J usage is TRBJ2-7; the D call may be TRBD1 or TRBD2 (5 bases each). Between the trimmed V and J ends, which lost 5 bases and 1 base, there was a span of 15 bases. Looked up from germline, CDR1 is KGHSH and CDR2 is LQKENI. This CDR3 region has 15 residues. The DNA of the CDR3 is TGTGCCAGCTCAGCCGGGGCACCCCCATCCTACGAGCAGTACTTC. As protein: CASSAGAPPSYEQYF. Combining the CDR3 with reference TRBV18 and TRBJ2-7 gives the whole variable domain NAGVMQNPRHLVRRRGQEARLRCSPMKGHSHVYWYRQLPEEGLKFMVYLQKENIIDESGMPKERFSAEFPKEGPSILRIQQVVRGDSAAYFCASSAGAPPSYEQYFGPGTRLTVT.

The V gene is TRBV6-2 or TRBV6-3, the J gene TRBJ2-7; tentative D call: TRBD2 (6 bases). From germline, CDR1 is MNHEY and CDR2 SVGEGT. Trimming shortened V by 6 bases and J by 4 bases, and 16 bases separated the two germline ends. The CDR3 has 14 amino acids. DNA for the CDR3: TGTGCCAGCAGACCGACACGGGAGCGATACGAGCAGTACGTC. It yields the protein CASRPTRERYEQYV.

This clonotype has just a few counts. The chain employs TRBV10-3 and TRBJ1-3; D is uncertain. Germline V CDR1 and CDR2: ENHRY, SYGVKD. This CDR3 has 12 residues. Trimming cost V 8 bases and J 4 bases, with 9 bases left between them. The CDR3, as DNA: TGTGCCATCGGGATTTCAGGAAACACCATATATTTT. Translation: CAIGISGNTIYF.

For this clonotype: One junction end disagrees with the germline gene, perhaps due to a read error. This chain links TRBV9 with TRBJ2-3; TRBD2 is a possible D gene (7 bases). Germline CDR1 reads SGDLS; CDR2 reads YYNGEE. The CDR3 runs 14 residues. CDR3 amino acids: CASSVAIGGDTQYF. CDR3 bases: TGTGCCAGCAGCGTAGCGATAGGGGGGGATACGCAGTACTTT.

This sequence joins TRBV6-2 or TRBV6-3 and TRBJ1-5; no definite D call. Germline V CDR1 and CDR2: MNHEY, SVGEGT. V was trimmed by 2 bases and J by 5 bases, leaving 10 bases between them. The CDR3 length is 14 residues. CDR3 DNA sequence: TGTGCCAGCAGTTACGGGGTCAATCATCAGCCCCAGCATTTT. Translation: CASSYGVNHQPQHF.

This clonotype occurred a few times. CDR3 amino acids: CASSSSPTNEKLFF. The CDR3 DNA follows: TGTGCCAGCAGTTCGAGTCCAACTAATGAAAAACTGTTTTTT. V and J are TRBV6-5 and TRBJ1-4, with D unclear. CDR3 length equals 14 residues. Trimming cost V 4 bases and J 0 bases, with 6 bases left between them. Germline CDR1 and CDR2: MNHEY and SVGAGI.

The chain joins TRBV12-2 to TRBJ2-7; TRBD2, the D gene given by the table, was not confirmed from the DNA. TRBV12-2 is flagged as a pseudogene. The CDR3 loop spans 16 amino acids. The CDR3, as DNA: TGTGCAAGTCGCTTAGTATCGAGCGGTGGAACGTACGAGCAGTACGTC. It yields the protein CASRLVSSGGTYEQYV.

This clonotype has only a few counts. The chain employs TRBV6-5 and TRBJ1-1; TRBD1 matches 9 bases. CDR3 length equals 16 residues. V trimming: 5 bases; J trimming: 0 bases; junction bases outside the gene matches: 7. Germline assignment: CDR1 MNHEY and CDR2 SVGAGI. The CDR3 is CASSTGDRVVNTEAFF. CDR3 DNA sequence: TGTGCCAGCAGTACGGGGGACAGGGTTGTGAACACTGAAGCTTTCTTT.

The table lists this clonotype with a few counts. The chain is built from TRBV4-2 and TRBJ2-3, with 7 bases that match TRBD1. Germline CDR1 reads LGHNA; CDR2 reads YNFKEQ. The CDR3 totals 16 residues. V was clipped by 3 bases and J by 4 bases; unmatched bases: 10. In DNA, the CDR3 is TGTGCCAGCAGCCAGTCGAACAGGGGACGCGCAGATACGCAGTATTTT. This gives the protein CASSQSNRGRADTQYF.

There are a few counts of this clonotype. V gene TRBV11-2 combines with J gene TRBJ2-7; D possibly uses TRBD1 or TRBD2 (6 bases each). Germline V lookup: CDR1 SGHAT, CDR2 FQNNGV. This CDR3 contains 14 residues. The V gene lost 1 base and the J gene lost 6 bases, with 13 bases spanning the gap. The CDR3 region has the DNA TGTGCCAGCAGCTTAGTCCGAGGGGGGCCCGAGCAGTACTTC. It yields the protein CASSLVRGGPEQYF. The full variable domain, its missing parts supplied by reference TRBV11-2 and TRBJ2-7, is EAGVAQSPRYKIIEKRQSVAFWCNPISGHATLYWYQQILGQGPKLLIQFQNNGVVDDSQLPKDRFSAERLKGVDSTLKIQPAKLEDSAVYLCASSLVRGGPEQYFGPGTRLTVT.

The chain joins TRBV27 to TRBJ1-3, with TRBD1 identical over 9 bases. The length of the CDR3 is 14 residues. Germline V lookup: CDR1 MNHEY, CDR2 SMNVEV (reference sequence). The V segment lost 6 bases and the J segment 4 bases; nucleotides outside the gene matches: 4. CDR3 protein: CASRQGAGGNTIYF. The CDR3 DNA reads TGTGCCAGCAGACAGGGGGCAGGCGGAAACACCATATATTTT.

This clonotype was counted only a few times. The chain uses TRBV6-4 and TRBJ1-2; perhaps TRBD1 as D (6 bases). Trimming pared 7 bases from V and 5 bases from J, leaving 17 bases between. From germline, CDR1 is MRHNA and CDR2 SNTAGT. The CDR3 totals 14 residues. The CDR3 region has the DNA TGTGCCAGCACCCCTCAACATGGACAGTATGGCTACACCTTC. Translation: CASTPQHGQYGYTF.

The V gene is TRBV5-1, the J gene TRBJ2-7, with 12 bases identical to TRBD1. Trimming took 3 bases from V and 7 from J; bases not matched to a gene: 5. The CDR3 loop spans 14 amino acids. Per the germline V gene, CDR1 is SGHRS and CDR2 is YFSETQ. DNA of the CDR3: TGCGCCAGCAGCTCGGGACAGGGGGCGTCTGAGCAGTACGTC. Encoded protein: CASSSGQGASEQYV.

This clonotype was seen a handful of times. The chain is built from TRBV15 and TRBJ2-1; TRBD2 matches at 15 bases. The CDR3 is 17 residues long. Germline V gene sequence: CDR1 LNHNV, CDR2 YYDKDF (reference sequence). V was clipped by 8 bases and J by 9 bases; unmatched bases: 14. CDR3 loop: CATSLKGLAGGHSEQFF. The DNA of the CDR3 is TGTGCCACCTCATTAAAAGGACTAGCGGGGGGGCATAGTGAGCAGTTCTTC.

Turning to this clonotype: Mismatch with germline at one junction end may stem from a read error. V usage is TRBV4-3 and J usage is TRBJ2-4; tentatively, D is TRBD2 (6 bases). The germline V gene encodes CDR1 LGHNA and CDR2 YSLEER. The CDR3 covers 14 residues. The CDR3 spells CASSQDLATNVQYF. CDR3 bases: TGCGCCAGCAGCCAAGATCTAGCGACAAACGTTCAGTACTTC.

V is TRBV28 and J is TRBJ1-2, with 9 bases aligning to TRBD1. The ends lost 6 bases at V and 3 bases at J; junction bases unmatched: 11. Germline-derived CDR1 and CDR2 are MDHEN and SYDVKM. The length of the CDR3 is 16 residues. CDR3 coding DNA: TGTGCCAGCAGGGGGACAGGGACATTCTTTGACTATGGCTACACCTTC. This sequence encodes CASRGTGTFFDYGYTF.

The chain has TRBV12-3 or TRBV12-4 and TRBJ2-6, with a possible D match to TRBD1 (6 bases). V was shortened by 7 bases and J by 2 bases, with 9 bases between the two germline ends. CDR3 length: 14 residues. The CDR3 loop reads CASMTGPGANVLTF. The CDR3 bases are TGTGCCAGCATGACAGGCCCTGGGGCCAACGTCCTGACTTTC.

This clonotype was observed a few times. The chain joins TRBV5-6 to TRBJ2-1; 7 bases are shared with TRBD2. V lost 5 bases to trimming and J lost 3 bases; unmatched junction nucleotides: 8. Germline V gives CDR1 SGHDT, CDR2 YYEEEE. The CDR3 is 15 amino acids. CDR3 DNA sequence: TGTGCCAGCAGGAGACTAGCAGAATACTACAATGAGCAGTTCTTC. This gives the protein CASRRLAEYYNEQFF.

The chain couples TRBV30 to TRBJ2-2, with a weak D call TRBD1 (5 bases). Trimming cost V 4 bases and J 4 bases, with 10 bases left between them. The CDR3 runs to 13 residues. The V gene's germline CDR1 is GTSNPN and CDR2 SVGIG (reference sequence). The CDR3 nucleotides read TGTGCCTGGAACAGGTGGGGCACCGGGGAGCTGTTTTTT. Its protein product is CAWNRWGTGELFF.

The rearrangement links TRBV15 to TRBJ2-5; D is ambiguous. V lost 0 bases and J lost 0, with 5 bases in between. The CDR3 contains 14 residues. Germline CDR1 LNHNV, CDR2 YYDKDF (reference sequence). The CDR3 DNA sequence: TGTGCCACCAGCAGAGATGGACACCAAGAGACCCAGTACTTC. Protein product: CATSRDGHQETQYF.

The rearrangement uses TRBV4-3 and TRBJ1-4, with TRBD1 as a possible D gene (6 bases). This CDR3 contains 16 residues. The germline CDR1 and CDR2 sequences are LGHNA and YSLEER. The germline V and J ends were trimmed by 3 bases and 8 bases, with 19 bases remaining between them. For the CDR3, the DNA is TGCGCCAGCAGCCAGGCCTGGGCAGGGGAGGGAGAAAAACTGTTTTTT. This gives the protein CASSQAWAGEGEKLFF.

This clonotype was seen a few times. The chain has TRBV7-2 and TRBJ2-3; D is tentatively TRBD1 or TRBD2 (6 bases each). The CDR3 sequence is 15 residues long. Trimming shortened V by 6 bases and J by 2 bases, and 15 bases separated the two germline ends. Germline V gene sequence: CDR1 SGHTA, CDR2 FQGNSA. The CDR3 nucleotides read TGTGCCAGCAGACCCTTAACGGGGGCCACAGATACGCAGTATTTT. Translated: CASRPLTGATDTQYF.

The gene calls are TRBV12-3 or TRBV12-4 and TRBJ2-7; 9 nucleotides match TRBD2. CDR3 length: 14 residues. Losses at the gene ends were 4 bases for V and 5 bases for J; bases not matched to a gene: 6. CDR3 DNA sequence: TGTGCCAGCAGTTACAAAGCGGGGGGTCACGAGCAGTACTTC. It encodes CASSYKAGGHEQYF.

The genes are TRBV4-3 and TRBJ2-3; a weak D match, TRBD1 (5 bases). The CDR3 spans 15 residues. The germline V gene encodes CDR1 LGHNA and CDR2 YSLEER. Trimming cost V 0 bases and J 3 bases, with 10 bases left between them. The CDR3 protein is CASSQDQGGTDTQYF. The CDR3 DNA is TGCGCCAGCAGCCAAGACCAGGGTGGGACAGATACGCAGTATTTT.

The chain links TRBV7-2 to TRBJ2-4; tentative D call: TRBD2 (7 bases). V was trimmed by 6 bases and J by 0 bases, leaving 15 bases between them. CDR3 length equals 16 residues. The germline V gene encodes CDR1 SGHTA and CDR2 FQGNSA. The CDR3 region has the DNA TGTGCCAGCAGAGCCGGGGGGCTGGGAGCCAAAAACATTCAGTACTTC. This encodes CASRAGGLGAKNIQYF.

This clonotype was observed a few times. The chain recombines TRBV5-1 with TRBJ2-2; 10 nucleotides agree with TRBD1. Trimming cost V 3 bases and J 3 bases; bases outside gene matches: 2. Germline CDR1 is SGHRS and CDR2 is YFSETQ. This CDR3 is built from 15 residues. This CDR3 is CASSSTGGYTGELFF. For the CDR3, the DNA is TGCGCCAGCAGCTCGACAGGGGGCTACACCGGGGAGCTGTTTTTT.

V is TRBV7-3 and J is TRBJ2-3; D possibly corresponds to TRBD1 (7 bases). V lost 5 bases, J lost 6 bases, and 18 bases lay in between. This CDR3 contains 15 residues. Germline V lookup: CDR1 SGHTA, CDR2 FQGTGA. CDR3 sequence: CASSPRGGGLDTQYF. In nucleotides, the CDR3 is TGTGCCAGCAGCCCTCGAGGAGGGGGCCTTGATACGCAGTATTTT.